One TCR beta chain is described in this entry. Its antigen remains unidentified. TCRdb redid the calling of the 5' RACE reads with MiXCR, one entry per CDR3 protein. The table shows 390,000 or so distinct CDR3 sequences, with approximately 20% occurring only once. Deletions cut 5 bases from V and 5 bases from J, with 15 bases between. CDR1 is SGHVS, CDR2 FNYEAQ, per germline. This CDR3 is built from 14 residues. This entry comes from a study of CD8 T cells in ankylosing spondylitis. Study conclusions and caveats: Made up of 7 to 9 highly homologous variants, a TCR beta motif appeared characteristic of ankylosing spondylitis blood.

This sequence originates from a male donor with ankylosing spondylitis. Sequencing was done on a sample of blood, either unsorted or a sorted T cell fraction (not recorded which). V usage is TRBV7-6 and J usage is TRBJ2-5, with TRBD2 as a possible D gene (7 bases). In DNA form, the CDR3 reads TGTGCCAGCAGCCCATGGGGGGGCTTGGAGACCCAGTACTTC. Its translation is CASSPWGGLETQYF.